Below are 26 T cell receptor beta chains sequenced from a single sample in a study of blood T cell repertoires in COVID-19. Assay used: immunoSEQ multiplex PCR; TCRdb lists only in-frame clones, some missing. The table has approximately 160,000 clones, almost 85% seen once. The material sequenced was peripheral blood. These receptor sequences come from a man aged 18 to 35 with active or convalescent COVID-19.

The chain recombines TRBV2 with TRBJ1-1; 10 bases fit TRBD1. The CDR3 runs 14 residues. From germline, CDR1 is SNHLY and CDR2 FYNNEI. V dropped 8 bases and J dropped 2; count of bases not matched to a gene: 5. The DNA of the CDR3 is TGTGCCAGCCAGGGGGACAGGGGTAACACTGAAGCTTTCTTT. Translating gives CASQGDRGNTEAFF.

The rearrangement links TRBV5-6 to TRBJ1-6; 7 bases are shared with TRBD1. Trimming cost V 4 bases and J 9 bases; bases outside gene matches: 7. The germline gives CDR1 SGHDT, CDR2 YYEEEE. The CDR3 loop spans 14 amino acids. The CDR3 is CASSIQGRSSPLHF. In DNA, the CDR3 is TGTGCCAGCAGCATACAGGGGAGGTCTTCACCCCTCCACTTT.

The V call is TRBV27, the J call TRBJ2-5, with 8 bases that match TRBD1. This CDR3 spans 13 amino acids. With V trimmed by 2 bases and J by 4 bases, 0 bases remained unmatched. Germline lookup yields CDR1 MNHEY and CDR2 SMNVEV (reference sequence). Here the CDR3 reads CASSLQGAETQYF. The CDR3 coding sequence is TGTGCCAGCAGTTTACAGGGGGCAGAGACCCAGTACTTC.

This CDR3 reads CASSLLAVTSTDTQYF. The CDR3 coding sequence is TGTGCCAGCAGTTTACTAGCGGTAACTAGCACAGATACGCAGTATTTT. The V gene is TRBV27, the J gene TRBJ2-3, with 7 bases lining up with TRBD2. Germline V lookup: CDR1 MNHEY, CDR2 SMNVEV (reference sequence). V dropped 2 bases and J dropped 0; count of bases not matched to a gene: 5. This CDR3 region has 16 residues.

CDR3 sequence (DNA): TGTGCCACCAGCAGAGATCGGGGGAGCGGCTTACCCCTCTACGAGCAGTACTTC. Protein product: CATSRDRGSGLPLYEQYF. The chain recombines TRBV15 with TRBJ2-7; D is possibly TRBD2 (6 bases). Trimming took 0 bases from V and 3 from J, leaving 21 bases between them. CDR3 length: 18 residues. Germline-derived CDR1 and CDR2 are LNHNV and YYDKDF (reference sequence).

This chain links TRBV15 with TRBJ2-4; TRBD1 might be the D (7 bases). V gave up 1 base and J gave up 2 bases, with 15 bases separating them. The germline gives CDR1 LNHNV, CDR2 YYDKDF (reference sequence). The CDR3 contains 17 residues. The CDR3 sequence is CATSRAGGRLTKNIQYF. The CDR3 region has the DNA TGTGCCACCAGCAGAGCAGGGGGGAGGTTAACCAAAAACATTCAGTACTTC. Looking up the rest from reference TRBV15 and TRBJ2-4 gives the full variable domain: DAMVIQNPRYQVTQFGKPVTLSCSQTLNHNVMYWYQQKSSQAPKLLFHYYDKDFNNEADTPDNFQSRRPNTSFCFLDIRSPGLGDTAMYLCATSRAGGRLTKNIQYFGAGTRLSVL.

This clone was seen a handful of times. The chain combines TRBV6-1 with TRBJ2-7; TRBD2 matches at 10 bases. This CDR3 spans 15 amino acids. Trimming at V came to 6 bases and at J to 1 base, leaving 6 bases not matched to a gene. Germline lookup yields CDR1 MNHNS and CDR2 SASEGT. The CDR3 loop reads CASRTTSGVSYEQYF. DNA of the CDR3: TGTGCCAGCAGGACTACTAGCGGGGTATCCTACGAGCAGTACTTC.

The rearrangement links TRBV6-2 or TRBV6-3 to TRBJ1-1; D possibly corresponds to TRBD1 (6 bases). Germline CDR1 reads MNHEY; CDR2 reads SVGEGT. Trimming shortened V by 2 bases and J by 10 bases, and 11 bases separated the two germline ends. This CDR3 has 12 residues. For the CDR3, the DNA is TGTGCCAGCAGTTACGGGAAGGGGGTAGCTTTCTTT. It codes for CASSYGKGVAFF.

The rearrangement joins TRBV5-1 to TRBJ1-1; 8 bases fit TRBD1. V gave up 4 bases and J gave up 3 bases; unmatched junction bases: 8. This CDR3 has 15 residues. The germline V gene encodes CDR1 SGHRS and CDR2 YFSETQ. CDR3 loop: CASSIRTGTDTEAFF. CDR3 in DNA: TGCGCCAGCAGCATAAGGACAGGGACGGACACTGAAGCTTTCTTT.

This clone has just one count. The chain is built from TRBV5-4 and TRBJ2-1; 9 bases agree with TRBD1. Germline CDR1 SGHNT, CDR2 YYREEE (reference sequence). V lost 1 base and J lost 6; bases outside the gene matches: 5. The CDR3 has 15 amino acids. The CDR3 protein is CASSLKTGGGNEQFF. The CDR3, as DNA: TGTGCCAGCAGCTTGAAGACAGGGGGAGGCAATGAGCAGTTCTTC.

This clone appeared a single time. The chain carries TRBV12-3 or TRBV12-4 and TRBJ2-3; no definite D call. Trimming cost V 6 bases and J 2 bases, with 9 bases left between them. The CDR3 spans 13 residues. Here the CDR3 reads CASSPDFTDTQYF. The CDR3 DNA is TGTGCCAGCAGCCCCGACTTCACAGATACGCAGTATTTT.

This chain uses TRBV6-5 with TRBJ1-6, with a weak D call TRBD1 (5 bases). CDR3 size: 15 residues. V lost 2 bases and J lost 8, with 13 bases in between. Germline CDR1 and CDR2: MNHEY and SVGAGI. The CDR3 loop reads CASSYRPGTYSPLHF. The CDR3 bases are TGTGCCAGCAGTTACCGTCCGGGGACTTATTCACCCCTCCACTTT.

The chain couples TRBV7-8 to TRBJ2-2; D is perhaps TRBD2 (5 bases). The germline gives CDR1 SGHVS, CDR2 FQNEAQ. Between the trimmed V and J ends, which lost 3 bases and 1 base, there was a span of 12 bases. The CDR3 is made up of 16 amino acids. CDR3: CASSFRESGNTGELFF. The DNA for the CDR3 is TGTGCCAGCAGCTTTCGGGAAAGCGGGAACACCGGGGAGCTGTTTTTT.

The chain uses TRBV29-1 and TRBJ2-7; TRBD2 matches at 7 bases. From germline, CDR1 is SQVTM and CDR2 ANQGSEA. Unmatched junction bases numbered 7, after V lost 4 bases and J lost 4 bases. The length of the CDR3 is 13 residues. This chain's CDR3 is CSVVRREIYEQYF. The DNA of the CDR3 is TGCAGCGTTGTCCGGCGGGAGATTTACGAGCAGTACTTC.

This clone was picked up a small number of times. The CDR3: CASRLAHDSLKSSYNSPLHF. CDR3 DNA sequence: TGTGCAAGTCGCTTAGCGCACGACAGTCTCAAGAGCTCCTATAATTCACCCCTCCACTTT. The rearrangement joins TRBV12-2 to TRBJ1-6; the tabulated D call, TRBD1, remains unverified against the DNA. TRBV12-2 is a pseudogene segment. The CDR3 has 20 amino acids.

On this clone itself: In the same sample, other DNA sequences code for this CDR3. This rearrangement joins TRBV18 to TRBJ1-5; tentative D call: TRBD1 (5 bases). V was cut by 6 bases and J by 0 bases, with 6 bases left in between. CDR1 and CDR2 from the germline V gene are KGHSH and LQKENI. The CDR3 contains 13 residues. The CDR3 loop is CASSTDSNQPQHF. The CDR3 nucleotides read TGTGCCAGCTCGACAGATAGCAATCAGCCCCAGCATTTT.

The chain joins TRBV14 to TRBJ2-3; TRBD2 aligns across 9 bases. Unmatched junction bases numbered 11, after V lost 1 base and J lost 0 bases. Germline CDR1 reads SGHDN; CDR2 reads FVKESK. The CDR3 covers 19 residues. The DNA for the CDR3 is TGTGCCAGCAGCCAAGGGGGGCTAGCGGGGAGCGCTAGCACAGATACGCAGTATTTT. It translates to CASSQGGLAGSASTDTQYF.

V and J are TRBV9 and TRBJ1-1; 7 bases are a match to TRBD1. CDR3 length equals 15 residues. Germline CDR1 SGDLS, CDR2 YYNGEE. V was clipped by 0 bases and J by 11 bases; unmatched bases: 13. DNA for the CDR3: TGTGCCAGCAGCGTAGACGGAACAGGGGAAGTTAAGGCTTTCTTT. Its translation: CASSVDGTGEVKAFF.

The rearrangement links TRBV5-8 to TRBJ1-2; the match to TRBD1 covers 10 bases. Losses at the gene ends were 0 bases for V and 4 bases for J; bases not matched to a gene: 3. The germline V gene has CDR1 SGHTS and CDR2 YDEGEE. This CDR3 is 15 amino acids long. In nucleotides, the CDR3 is TGTGCCAGCAGCTTGGGACAGGGGGCTTTCTATGGCTACACCTTC. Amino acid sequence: CASSLGQGAFYGYTF.

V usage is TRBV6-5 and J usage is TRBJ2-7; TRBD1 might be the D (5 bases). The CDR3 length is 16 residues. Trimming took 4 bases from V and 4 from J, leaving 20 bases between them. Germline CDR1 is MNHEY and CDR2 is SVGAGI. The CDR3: CASSSPRRQLGYEQYF. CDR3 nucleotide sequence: TGTGCCAGCAGTTCACCACGCAGACAGCTTGGGTACGAGCAGTACTTC.

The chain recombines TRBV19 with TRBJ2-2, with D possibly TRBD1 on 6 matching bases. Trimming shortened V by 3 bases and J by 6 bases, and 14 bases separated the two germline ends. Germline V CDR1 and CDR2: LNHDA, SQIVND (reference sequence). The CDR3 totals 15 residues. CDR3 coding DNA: TGTGCCAGTAGTATGGTGGCAGGGGTGGCCGGGGAGCTGTTTTTT. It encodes CASSMVAGVAGELFF.

The CDR3 nucleotides read TGTGCCAGTAGTATAGAGGGAGGGTCGTTCTATGGCTACACCTTC. It is translated as CASSIEGGSFYGYTF. The V gene is TRBV19, the J gene TRBJ1-2; unclear D gene. Trimming shortened V by 0 bases and J by 4 bases, and 12 bases separated the two germline ends. The CDR3 sequence is 15 residues long. Per the germline V gene, CDR1 is LNHDA and CDR2 is SQIVND (reference sequence).

Here the CDR3 DNA reads TGTGCCAGCACCTCCTTTGCTGCGATAAGCACCGGGGAGCTGTTTTTT. It translates to CASTSFAAISTGELFF. The V gene is TRBV7-2, the J gene TRBJ2-2; D ambiguous. The V gene lost 7 bases and the J gene lost 4 bases, with 19 bases spanning the gap. Per germline, CDR1 SGHTA and CDR2 FQGNSA. The CDR3 contains 16 residues.

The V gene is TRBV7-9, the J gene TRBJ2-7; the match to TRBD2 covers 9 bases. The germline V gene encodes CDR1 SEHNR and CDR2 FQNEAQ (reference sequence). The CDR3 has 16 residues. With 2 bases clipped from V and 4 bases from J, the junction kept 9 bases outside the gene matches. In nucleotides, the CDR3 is TGTGCCAGCAGCTTAAGCTGGGAGACTAGCGGATACGAGCAGTACTTC. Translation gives CASSLSWETSGYEQYF.

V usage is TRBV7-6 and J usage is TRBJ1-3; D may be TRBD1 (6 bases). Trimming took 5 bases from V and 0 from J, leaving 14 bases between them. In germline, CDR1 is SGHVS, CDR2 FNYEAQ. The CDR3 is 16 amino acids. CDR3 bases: TGTGCCAGCAGCCCGAGGACAGCCAGCTCTGGAAACACCATATATTTT. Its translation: CASSPRTASSGNTIYF. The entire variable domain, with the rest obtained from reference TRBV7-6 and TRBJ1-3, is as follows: GAGVSQSPRYKVTKRGQDVALRCDPISGHVSLYWYRQALGQGPEFLTYFNYEAQQDKSGLPNDRFSAERPEGSISTLTIQRTEQRDSAMYRCASSPRTASSGNTIYFGEGSWLTVV.

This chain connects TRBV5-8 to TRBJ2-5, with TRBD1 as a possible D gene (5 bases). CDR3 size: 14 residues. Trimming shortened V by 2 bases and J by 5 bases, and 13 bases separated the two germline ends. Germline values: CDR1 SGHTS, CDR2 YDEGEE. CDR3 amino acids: CASSLFQGWETQYF. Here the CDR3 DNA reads TGTGCCAGCAGCTTATTTCAGGGATGGGAGACCCAGTACTTC.